Below are 20 T cell receptor beta chains sequenced from a single sample in a study of cytomegalovirus exposure and HLA in healthy donors (dated 2017 in TCRdb). The method behind the library was the immunoSEQ multiplex PCR assay. For the multiplex PCR, a mixture combining 60 forward primers for TCR Vbeta segments and 13 reverse primers for TCR Jbeta segments was used. Not all clones reach the TCRdb copy of this immuneACCESS table, which keeps in-frame sequences only. Checked studies attribute under half of the gap to unresolved V genes and leave the rest unexplained. This sample has 95,000 to 100,000 clones in its table, and around 10% of those were observed once. The ten biggest clones cover 5% to 5.5% of the sample. What was sequenced was PBMCs. The receptors derive from a middle-aged man in good health and CMV-seropositive.

In its sample, this clone was seen a few times. This chain joins TRBV4-2 and TRBJ2-3; TRBD2 aligns across 10 bases. The length of the CDR3 is 16 residues. Germline V gives CDR1 LGHNA, CDR2 YNFKEQ. The V and J ends lost 1 base and 2 bases, in that order; junction bases with no gene match: 3. CDR3 residues: CASSQGTSGLTDTQYF. DNA for the CDR3: TGTGCCAGCAGCCAAGGGACTAGCGGCCTCACAGATACGCAGTATTTT.

The chain employs TRBV6-5 and TRBJ2-7; 12 bases map to TRBD2. The trim removed 6 bases at V and 2 bases at J, leaving 5 bases unmatched. Germline V gene lookup returns CDR1 MNHEY and CDR2 SVGAGI. This CDR3 is built from 15 residues. CDR3 in amino acids: CASSPGLAGTYEQYF. DNA for the CDR3: TGTGCCAGCAGCCCTGGACTAGCGGGGACCTACGAGCAGTACTTC.

This clone turned up a few times. This chain joins TRBV6-6 and TRBJ2-7, with 10 nucleotides matching TRBD2. The germline gives CDR1 MNHNY, CDR2 SVGAGI (reference sequence). The CDR3 is 16 amino acids. The J segment lost 4 bases and the V segment lost 0 bases, leaving 6 bases of the junction unmatched. This chain's CDR3 is CASSYSWSGRAYEQYF. The CDR3 coding sequence is TGTGCCAGCAGTTACTCGTGGAGCGGGAGGGCTTACGAGCAGTACTTC.

Only a few counts were recorded for this clone. The gene calls are TRBV19 and TRBJ1-5, with 7 bases fitting TRBD1. Germline assignment: CDR1 LNHDA and CDR2 SQIVND (reference sequence). V was clipped by 5 bases and J by 8 bases; unmatched bases: 12. The CDR3 contains 15 residues. The CDR3 DNA sequence: TGTGCCAGTAGTCCGAGGCGGATGACAGGGAAGCCCCAGCATTTT. This translates into CASSPRRMTGKPQHF. Complete variable domain (other parts from reference TRBV19 and TRBJ1-5): DGGITQSPKYLFRKEGQNVTLSCEQNLNHDAMYWYRQDPGQGLRLIYYSQIVNDFQKGDIAEGYSVSREKKESFPLTVTSAQKNPTAFYLCASSPRRMTGKPQHFGDGTRLSIL.

In this sample, this clone turned up a few times. V usage is TRBV6-5 and J usage is TRBJ2-3; 9 bases match TRBD2. CDR3 length: 16 amino acids. J gave up 4 bases and V 2 bases, and 7 bases lay outside the gene matches. The germline V gene encodes CDR1 MNHEY and CDR2 SVGAGI. In DNA form, the CDR3 reads TGTGCCAGCAGTTACGCGTCTAGCGGGACCCCAGATACGCAGTATTTT. This sequence encodes CASSYASSGTPDTQYF.

The chain has TRBV6-5 and TRBJ2-7; a weak D match, TRBD1 (5 bases). Trimming took 2 bases from V and 1 from J, leaving 6 bases between them. The CDR3 has 13 amino acids. In germline, CDR1 is MNHEY, CDR2 SVGAGI. This CDR3 reads CASSYGQSYEQYF. The CDR3 DNA follows: TGTGCCAGCAGTTACGGACAATCCTACGAGCAGTACTTC.

CDR3 residues: CASSAHQGVPGNTIYF. In nucleotides, the CDR3 is TGTGCCAGCAGCGCACATCAGGGGGTTCCTGGAAACACCATATATTTT. The V call is TRBV11-2, the J call TRBJ1-3, with 7 bases that match TRBD1. Germline trimming cut 5 bases from V and 2 bases from J; bases unmatched to any gene: 9. CDR1 is SGHAT and CDR2 is FQNNGV in the germline V gene. This CDR3 region has 16 residues.

This clone was counted only a few times. CDR3 nucleotides: TGTGCCAGCAGCTTAGAAGGCAGGGGGCAGTATGGCTACACCTTC. Its protein is CASSLEGRGQYGYTF. The chain couples TRBV7-8 to TRBJ1-2; 8 bases agree with TRBD1. V shed 1 base and J 5 bases; nucleotides not matched to a gene: 6. Germline CDR1 is SGHVS and CDR2 is FQNEAQ. The CDR3 consists of 15 residues. The whole variable domain, remainder taken from reference TRBV7-8 and TRBJ1-2, is GAGVSQSPRYKVAKRGQDVALRCDPISGHVSLFWYQQALGQGPEFLTYFQNEAQLDKSGLPSDRFFAERPEGSVSTLKIQRTQQEDSAVYLCASSLEGRGQYGYTFGSGTRLTVV.

The gene calls are TRBV29-1 and TRBJ2-1; 10 nucleotides match TRBD1. V lost 7 bases, J lost 9 bases, and 3 bases stayed unmatched. CDR3 length: 11 residues. In germline, CDR1 is SQVTM, CDR2 ANQGSEA. The CDR3 is CSGDRGSEQFF. The CDR3 coding sequence is TGCAGCGGGGACAGGGGAAGTGAGCAGTTCTTC.

As concerns this clone: This clone may be a read error of a much larger clone one base away. The chain joins TRBV30 to TRBJ1-1; TRBD2 matches 12 bases. The J call is in doubt because the DNA end fits TRBJ2-2 better. Germline loops: CDR1 GTSNPN, CDR2 SVGIG (reference sequence). The CDR3 loop spans 16 amino acids. The CDR3: CAWTARLAGDTGELFF. As DNA, the CDR3 is TGTGCCTGGACAGCCCGACTAGCGGGAGACACAGGGGAGCTGTTTTTT.

This clone was picked up a small number of times. The chain employs TRBV28 and TRBJ2-7, with D tentatively TRBD1 (5 bases). The CDR3 has 16 residues. CDR1 is MDHEN and CDR2 is SYDVKM in the germline V gene. The V and J ends lost 6 bases and 0 bases respectively, with 18 bases between them. Here the CDR3 DNA reads TGTGCCAGCAGCGCCCTGGACATCACGACCTCCTACGAGCAGTACTTC. Its translation: CASSALDITTSYEQYF.

This CDR3 is CASSDTGGRRSGELFF. The CDR3 DNA reads TGTGCCAGCAGTGATACAGGGGGGCGTCGGTCCGGGGAGCTGTTTTTT. The chain couples TRBV6-1 to TRBJ2-2; 8 nucleotides agree with TRBD1. Per the germline V gene, CDR1 is MNHNS and CDR2 is SASEGT. This CDR3 comprises 16 residues. With V trimmed by 3 bases and J by 6 bases, 9 bases remained unmatched.

By share, this clone counts as medium-sized. This chain uses TRBV6-6 with TRBJ2-7; D may be TRBD1 (6 bases). The V and J ends lost 5 bases and 3 bases respectively, with 8 bases between them. The germline CDR1 and CDR2 sequences are MNHNY and SVGAGI (reference sequence). The CDR3 covers 12 residues. The CDR3: CASSRDNYEQYF. Here the CDR3 DNA reads TGTGCCAGCAGTCGGGACAACTACGAGCAGTACTTC.

This chain uses TRBV19 with TRBJ2-4; 9 bases line up with TRBD2. This CDR3 is built from 12 residues. Germline values: CDR1 LNHDA, CDR2 SQIVND (reference sequence). V gave up 7 bases and J gave up 7 bases; unmatched junction bases: 2. CDR3 sequence reads: CASIGLANIQYF. The CDR3 region has the DNA TGTGCCAGTATAGGACTAGCGAACATTCAGTACTTC.

As for this clone: This likely comes from a read error, as the CDR3 has no conserved phenylalanine or tryptophan at its end. The chain has TRBV30 and TRBJ1-2, with D unresolved. The CDR3 contains 16 residues. CDR1 GTSNPN and CDR2 SVGIG come from the germline V gene (reference sequence). CDR3 nucleotide sequence: TGTGACTGGACCGGCGTTAAGGGCAGGAGGGTTTATGGCTACACCTTA. Protein product: CDWTGVKGRRVYGYTL.

A word on this clone: Because it lacks the conserved phenylalanine or tryptophan at the end, this CDR3 is likely a read error. The chain joins TRBV11-2 to TRBJ2-3, with TRBD2 identical over 7 bases. V gave up 5 bases and J gave up 3 bases; unmatched junction bases: 8. CDR1 and CDR2 from the germline V gene are SGHAT and FQNNGV. This CDR3 is built from 15 residues. CDR3 region: CASSPGGERTDTQYV. The CDR3 region has the DNA TGTGCCAGCAGCCCTGGGGGGGAAAGGACAGATACGCAGTATGTT.

This clone was recorded a few times. The J gene is TRBJ1-1, the V gene TRBV2; D not resolved. From germline, CDR1 is SNHLY and CDR2 FYNNEI. The germline V and J ends were trimmed by 4 bases and 8 bases, with 8 bases remaining between them. This CDR3 comprises 11 residues. The CDR3 DNA sequence: TGTGCCAGCAGTGGAACTCTCGAAGCTTTCTTT. Its translation is CASSGTLEAFF.

The chain has TRBV28 and TRBJ2-3; 9 bases are a match to TRBD1. The CDR3 runs to 17 residues. CDR1 and CDR2 (germline): MDHEN, SYDVKM. The trim removed 4 bases at V and 1 base at J, leaving 9 bases unmatched. DNA of the CDR3: TGTGCCAGCAGTTCTCTCCCAAGGACAGGGGGCACAGATACGCAGTATTTT. It translates to CASSSLPRTGGTDTQYF.

This clone was picked up a small number of times. This chain uses TRBV5-1 with TRBJ2-5, with D tentatively TRBD1 (5 bases). The V gene's germline CDR1 is SGHRS and CDR2 YFSETQ. The V end lost 0 bases, the J end lost 4 bases, and 13 bases lay between the germline ends. The CDR3 sequence is 15 residues long. In DNA form, the CDR3 reads TGCGCCAGCAGCTTGGCTGGGGCTAGGGGAGAGACCCAGTACTTC. The encoded protein is CASSLAGARGETQYF.

This chain connects TRBV13 to TRBJ2-7, with TRBD1 matching 7 bases. Germline CDR1 is PRHDT and CDR2 is FYEKMQ (reference sequence). The CDR3 extends over 13 amino acids. V gave up 6 bases and J gave up 2 bases; unmatched junction bases: 4. The CDR3: CASRNRGTYEQYF. CDR3 bases: TGTGCCAGCAGGAACAGGGGAACCTACGAGCAGTACTTC.